Below are 30 T cell receptor beta chains sequenced from a single sample in a study of blood T cell repertoires in COVID-19. TCRdb's copy holds only in-frame clones and misses some; the assay was immunoSEQ multiplex PCR. The table includes under 60,000 clones, 87% detected once. Sequencing was carried out using peripheral blood. The receptors here all came from a woman aged 60-75 years with COVID-19, enrolled during active disease.

This chain links TRBV5-5 with TRBJ1-2; 9 bases match TRBD1. The CDR3 is made up of 13 amino acids. Trimming cost V 5 bases and J 7 bases; bases outside gene matches: 6. Germline V gene data show CDR1 as SGHKS and CDR2 as YYEKEE (reference sequence). CDR3 sequence reads: CASSLQGASGYTF. DNA of the CDR3: TGTGCCAGCAGTTTACAGGGGGCTTCTGGCTACACCTTC.

The chain uses TRBV2 and TRBJ1-5; D possibly corresponds to TRBD1 (6 bases). The ends were cut back, 8 bases at V and 2 bases at J, with 16 bases in the middle. Germline loops: CDR1 SNHLY, CDR2 FYNNEI. The CDR3 has 15 amino acids. The CDR3 DNA follows: TGTGCCAGCGGACAAGACAGGTCTGGCAATCAGCCCCAGCATTTT. Encoded protein: CASGQDRSGNQPQHF. Variable domain in full (rest from reference TRBV2 and TRBJ1-5): EPEVTQTPSHQVTQMGQEVILRCVPISNHLYFYWYRQILGQKVEFLVSFYNNEISEKSEIFDDQFSVERPDGSNFTLKIRSTKLEDSAMYFCASGQDRSGNQPQHFGDGTRLSIL.

This sequence joins TRBV28 and TRBJ1-4, with 7 nucleotides matching TRBD1. The ends lost 4 bases at V and 4 bases at J; junction bases unmatched: 6. The CDR3 sequence is 15 residues long. Germline V lookup: CDR1 MDHEN, CDR2 SYDVKM. Here the CDR3 DNA reads TGTGCCAGCAGTTCTGCTGGACAGGTTAATGAAAAACTGTTTTTT. Translating it yields CASSSAGQVNEKLFF. The complete variable domain, with remaining parts taken from reference TRBV28 and TRBJ1-4, reads DVKVTQSSRYLVKRTGEKVFLECVQDMDHENMFWYRQDPGLGLRLIYFSYDVKMKEKGDIPEGYSVSREKKERFSLILESASTNQTSMYLCASSSAGQVNEKLFFGSGTQLSVL.

CDR3 nucleotides: TGTGCCAGCTCACCACAACCGGGACAGTTCATCCTCTCTGGAAACACCATATATTTT. It translates to CASSPQPGQFILSGNTIYF. V and J are TRBV18 and TRBJ1-3; 7 bases map to TRBD1. V was clipped by 1 base and J by 0 bases; unmatched bases: 12. The germline V gene has CDR1 KGHSH and CDR2 LQKENI. The CDR3 totals 19 residues.

The chain uses TRBV7-2 and TRBJ2-1, with 8 bases lining up with TRBD2. CDR3 size: 16 residues. Germline CDR1 and CDR2: SGHTA and FQGNSA. The V segment lost 1 base and the J segment 7 bases; nucleotides outside the gene matches: 9. The CDR3 DNA sequence: TGTGCCAGCAGCTTAGAATCCAGCGGGAGTATGAATGAGCAGTTCTTC. This encodes CASSLESSGSMNEQFF. The variable domain in full, completed from reference TRBV7-2 and TRBJ2-1, reads GAGVSQSPSNKVTEKGKDVELRCDPISGHTALYWYRQSLGQGLEFLIYFQGNSAPDKSGLPSDRFSAERTGGSVSTLTIQRTQQEDSAVYLCASSLESSGSMNEQFFGPGTRLTVL.

The V gene is TRBV29-1, the J gene TRBJ1-1; unclear D gene. The CDR3 spans 10 residues. CDR1 SQVTM and CDR2 ANQGSEA come from the germline V gene. Trimming stripped 4 bases from V and 5 bases from J, with 5 bases between. CDR3 sequence: CSVGRTEAFF. The DNA of the CDR3 is TGCAGCGTTGGGAGGACTGAAGCTTTCTTT. Full variable domain (missing parts from reference TRBV29-1 and TRBJ1-1): SAVISQKPSRDICQRGTSLTIQCQVDSQVTMMFWYRQQPGQSLTLIATANQGSEATYESGFVIDKFPISRPNLTFSTLTVSNMSPEDSSIYLCSVGRTEAFFGQGTRLTVV.

This chain connects TRBV9 to TRBJ2-1, with TRBD2 matching over 10 bases. With V trimmed by 3 bases and J by 9 bases, 9 bases remained unmatched. Germline lookup yields CDR1 SGDLS and CDR2 YYNGEE. The CDR3 length is 15 residues. The CDR3 loop is CASSEAGGPYGEQFF. The CDR3 nucleotides are TGTGCCAGCAGCGAAGCGGGAGGGCCTTATGGTGAGCAGTTCTTC. Looking up the rest from reference TRBV9 and TRBJ2-1 gives the full variable domain: DSGVTQTPKHLITATGQRVTLRCSPRSGDLSVYWYQQSLDQGLQFLIQYYNGEERAKGNILERFSAQQFPDLHSELNLSSLELGDSALYFCASSEAGGPYGEQFFGPGTRLTVL.

CDR3 nucleotides: TGTGCCATCAGTGAGGGAGGTGTTGGCTCCTACGAGCAGTACTTC. This translates into CAISEGGVGSYEQYF. The chain recombines TRBV10-3 with TRBJ2-7, with a tentative D call TRBD2 (5 bases). Germline V CDR1 and CDR2: ENHRY, SYGVKD. The CDR3 contains 15 residues. The V gene lost 2 bases and the J gene lost 0 bases, with 11 bases spanning the gap.

This rearrangement joins TRBV5-1 to TRBJ1-2, with D hard to call. Trimming stripped 3 bases from V and 8 bases from J, with 26 bases between. Germline lookup yields CDR1 SGHRS and CDR2 YFSETQ. This CDR3 is 17 amino acids long. The CDR3 is CASSSLVGKGGLGGYTF. In DNA, the CDR3 is TGCGCCAGCAGCTCTCTCGTCGGGAAGGGCGGACTTGGCGGCTACACCTTC. The variable domain in full, completed from reference TRBV5-1 and TRBJ1-2, reads KAGVTQTPRYLIKTRGQQVTLSCSPISGHRSVSWYQQTPGQGLQFLFEYFSETQRNKGNFPGRFSGRQFSNSRSEMNVSTLELGDSALYLCASSSLVGKGGLGGYTFGSGTRLTVV.

This clone has just one count. The chain has TRBV12-3 or TRBV12-4 and TRBJ2-7; perhaps TRBD1 as D (5 bases). Trimming shortened V by 5 bases and J by 2 bases, and 10 bases separated the two germline ends. The CDR3 has 13 residues. CDR3 nucleotide sequence: TGTGCCAGCAGTAGGACACGGACCTACGAGCAGTACTTC. Its protein is CASSRTRTYEQYF.

Note on this clone: An end of the junction does not agree with germline; a read error may underlie this. The chain carries TRBV11-2 and TRBJ1-2, with D uncertain. CDR3 length: 13 residues. Germline V gene sequence: CDR1 SGHAT, CDR2 FQNNGV. This CDR3 is CASSLTGNSGYTF. DNA for the CDR3: TGTGCCAGCAGCTTAACGGGTAACTCTGGCTACACCTTC.

This clone was counted a few times. V gene TRBV29-1 combines with J gene TRBJ1-5; 7 positions agree with TRBD1. V was pared by 6 bases and J by 2 bases, with 1 base of the junction left unmatched. Germline V lookup: CDR1 SQVTM, CDR2 ANQGSEA. CDR3 length equals 12 residues. The CDR3: CSVGTGNQPQHF. Here the CDR3 DNA reads TGCAGCGTAGGGACAGGCAATCAGCCCCAGCATTTT.

The chain employs TRBV28 and TRBJ1-2; TRBD1 matches 8 bases. This CDR3 has 14 amino acids. Germline lookup yields CDR1 MDHEN and CDR2 SYDVKM. After removal of 5 bases from V and 8 bases from J, the junction contained 10 bases not matched to a gene. The CDR3 nucleotides are TGTGCCAGCAGTCCCCCGGACAGGGTCGTGGGCTACACCTTC. Its protein is CASSPPDRVVGYTF.

The chain carries TRBV2 and TRBJ2-2, with a weak D call TRBD2 (6 bases). This CDR3 contains 16 residues. Trimming removed 6 bases from V and 2 bases from J, with 16 bases in between. The V gene's germline CDR1 is SNHLY and CDR2 FYNNEI. The CDR3 DNA reads as TGTGCCAGCAGGGCGACTAGGACTTATAACACCGGGGAGCTGTTTTTT. It translates to CASRATRTYNTGELFF.

The CDR3 is CARKFSQGGTEAFF. CDR3 in DNA: TGTGCCAGAAAGTTTTCACAGGGGGGGACTGAAGCTTTCTTT. The rearrangement links TRBV6-4 to TRBJ1-1, with 8 bases fitting TRBD1. CDR1 and CDR2 (germline): MRHNA, SNTAGT. The length of the CDR3 is 14 residues. The junction had 11 bases not matched to a gene; V was cut back by 9 bases and J by 5 bases.

This clone was seen more than once but under ten times. The gene calls are TRBV9 and TRBJ2-7; 7 nucleotides align to TRBD2. Losses at the gene ends were 3 bases for V and 3 bases for J; bases not matched to a gene: 6. Germline values: CDR1 SGDLS, CDR2 YYNGEE. The CDR3 is 14 residues long. As DNA, the CDR3 is TGTGCCAGCAGCGCCCTTGGGGGGGACTACGAGCAGTACTTC. It encodes CASSALGGDYEQYF.

The rearrangement uses TRBV21-1 and TRBJ2-7; the table calls TRBD1, which could not be checked here. TRBV21-1 is noted as a pseudogene. The CDR3 contains 15 residues. The CDR3 loop is CASTRDRFFTYEQYF. The CDR3 region has the DNA TGTGCCAGTACCCGGGACAGATTTTTTACCTACGAGCAGTACTTC.

J is TRBJ1-2 and V is TRBV6-5, with D perhaps matching TRBD1 (5 bases). The V end was cut by 7 bases, the J end by 5 bases, with 20 bases between. The CDR3 covers 15 residues. The germline V gene encodes CDR1 MNHEY and CDR2 SVGAGI. The CDR3 sequence: CASIGQGSSGYGYTF. The CDR3 bases are TGTGCCAGCATAGGTCAGGGATCTTCTGGATATGGCTACACCTTC.

The chain employs TRBV10-3 and TRBJ1-1; 7 bases fit TRBD1. V shed 6 bases and J 3 bases; nucleotides not matched to a gene: 4. The CDR3 is 13 residues long. Germline lookup yields CDR1 ENHRY and CDR2 SYGVKD. DNA of the CDR3: TGTGCCATCAGAGGGGGACAGTACACTGAAGCTTTCTTT. Amino acids: CAIRGGQYTEAFF.

V and J are TRBV7-9 and TRBJ1-6, with D unclear. Germline V lookup: CDR1 SEHNR, CDR2 FQNEAQ (reference sequence). This CDR3 spans 12 amino acids. Trimming shortened V by 5 bases and J by 13 bases, and 12 bases separated the two germline ends. For the CDR3, the DNA is TGTGCCAGCAGCGGAAGCGGACCGCCCCTCCACTTT. It specifies CASSGSGPPLHF.

The chain carries TRBV15 and TRBJ1-1; D is unclear. This CDR3 has 15 residues. The V gene's germline CDR1 is LNHNV and CDR2 YYDKDF (reference sequence). Deletions cut 1 base from V and 4 bases from J, with 13 bases between. CDR3 residues: CATSRVRSGPTEAFF. The DNA for the CDR3 is TGTGCCACCAGCAGAGTTCGTAGCGGGCCCACTGAAGCTTTCTTT.

The rearrangement uses TRBV4-2 and TRBJ2-1, with 8 bases fitting TRBD2. This CDR3 contains 16 residues. After removal of 0 bases from V and 2 bases from J, the junction contained 3 bases not matched to a gene. Per germline, CDR1 LGHNA and CDR2 YNFKEQ. CDR3 in DNA: TGTGCCAGCAGCCAAGACACTAGCGGACCCTACAATGAGCAGTTCTTC. This translates into CASSQDTSGPYNEQFF.

The CDR3 DNA reads as TGTGCCGCGGTCAGCCCGAACACCGGGGAGCTGTTTTTT. Translation gives CAAVSPNTGELFF. V gene TRBV5-4 combines with J gene TRBJ2-2; D is unclear. Between the trimmed V and J ends, which lost 10 bases and 0 bases, there was a span of 10 bases. Germline V CDR1 and CDR2: SGHNT, YYREEE (reference sequence). The CDR3 is 13 residues long.

This chain links TRBV12-3 or TRBV12-4 with TRBJ1-4; D is ambiguous. This CDR3 spans 13 amino acids. Trimming stripped 6 bases from V and 3 bases from J, with 8 bases between. The CDR3 DNA follows: TGTGCCAGCAGGATAGATTCTAATGAAAAACTGTTTTTT. Its protein product is CASRIDSNEKLFF.

V usage is TRBV5-1 and J usage is TRBJ2-3; D ambiguous. The CDR3 covers 12 residues. V was trimmed by 0 bases and J by 5 bases, leaving 4 bases between them. From germline, CDR1 is SGHRS and CDR2 YFSETQ. Written as DNA, the CDR3 is TGCGCCAGCAGCTTGGACGGAGATACGCAGTATTTT. Translating gives CASSLDGDTQYF. The full variable domain, rest sourced from reference TRBV5-1 and TRBJ2-3, is KAGVTQTPRYLIKTRGQQVTLSCSPISGHRSVSWYQQTPGQGLQFLFEYFSETQRNKGNFPGRFSGRQFSNSRSEMNVSTLELGDSALYLCASSLDGDTQYFGPGTRLTVL.

This chain uses TRBV28 with TRBJ1-1, with no clear D. The CDR3 extends over 14 amino acids. Trimming took off 6 bases at V and 1 base at J, with 12 bases between the two ends. Per germline, CDR1 MDHEN and CDR2 SYDVKM. In nucleotides, the CDR3 is TGTGCCAGCAGCCCACCCCGGGAGAACACTGAAGCTTTCTTT. As protein: CASSPPRENTEAFF. Supplemented by reference TRBV28 and TRBJ1-1, the full variable domain reads DVKVTQSSRYLVKRTGEKVFLECVQDMDHENMFWYRQDPGLGLRLIYFSYDVKMKEKGDIPEGYSVSREKKERFSLILESASTNQTSMYLCASSPPRENTEAFFGQGTRLTVV.

The rearrangement joins TRBV5-6 to TRBJ1-2, with no clear D. The ends were cut back, 0 bases at V and 2 bases at J, with 14 bases in the middle. From germline, CDR1 is SGHDT and CDR2 YYEEEE. The CDR3 has 16 amino acids. This CDR3 reads CASSLVSVSGNYGYTF. In nucleotides, the CDR3 is TGTGCCAGCAGCTTGGTTTCTGTTTCAGGAAACTATGGCTACACCTTC.

The rearrangement joins TRBV5-1 to TRBJ2-2, with 7 bases aligning to TRBD2. The V and J ends lost 7 bases and 4 bases, in that order; junction bases with no gene match: 10. The germline V gene encodes CDR1 SGHRS and CDR2 YFSETQ. This CDR3 comprises 15 residues. The CDR3 bases are TGCGCCAGCTCAGGCTTCACGGGGGGCACCGGGGAGCTGTTTTTT. It translates to CASSGFTGGTGELFF.

CDR3 sequence (DNA): TGTGCCAGCAGCTCTGGGACTTACCACTACGAGCAGTACTTC. Translation: CASSSGTYHYEQYF. The chain carries TRBV5-4 and TRBJ2-7; a possible D gene is TRBD2 (6 bases). This CDR3 spans 14 amino acids. V lost 3 bases and J lost 3, with 13 bases in between. Germline-derived CDR1 and CDR2 are SGHNT and YYREEE (reference sequence).

The rearrangement joins TRBV9 to TRBJ2-7, with 8 bases lining up with TRBD2. The CDR3 has 15 amino acids. Germline V gene data show CDR1 as SGDLS and CDR2 as YYNGEE. V was pared by 4 bases and J by 3 bases, with 9 bases of the junction left unmatched. The CDR3 DNA sequence: TGTGCCAGCAGCACCCGAGCGGGAGCACACTACGAGCAGTACTTC. This sequence encodes CASSTRAGAHYEQYF.